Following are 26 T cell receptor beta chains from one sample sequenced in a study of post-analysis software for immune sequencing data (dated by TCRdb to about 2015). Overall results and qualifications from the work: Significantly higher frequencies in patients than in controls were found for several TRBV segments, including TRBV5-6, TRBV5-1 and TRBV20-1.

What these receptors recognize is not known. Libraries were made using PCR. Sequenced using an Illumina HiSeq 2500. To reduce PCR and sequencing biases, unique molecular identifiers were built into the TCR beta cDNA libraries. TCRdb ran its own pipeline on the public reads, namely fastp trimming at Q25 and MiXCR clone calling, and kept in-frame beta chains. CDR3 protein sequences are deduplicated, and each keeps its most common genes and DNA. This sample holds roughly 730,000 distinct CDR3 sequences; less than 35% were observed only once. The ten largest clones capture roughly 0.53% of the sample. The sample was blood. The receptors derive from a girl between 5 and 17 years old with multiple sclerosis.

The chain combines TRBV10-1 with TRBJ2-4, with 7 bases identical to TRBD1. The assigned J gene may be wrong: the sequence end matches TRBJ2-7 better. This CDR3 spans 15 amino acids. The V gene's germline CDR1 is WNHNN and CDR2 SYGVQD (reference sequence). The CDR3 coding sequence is TGCGCCAGCAGTGAGGACAGGGCCCATTCAGACGAGCAGTACTTC. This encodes CASSEDRAHSDEQYF.

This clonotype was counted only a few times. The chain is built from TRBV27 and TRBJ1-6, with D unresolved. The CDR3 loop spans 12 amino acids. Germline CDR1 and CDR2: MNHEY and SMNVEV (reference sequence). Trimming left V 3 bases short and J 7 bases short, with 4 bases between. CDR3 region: CASSFRNSPLHF. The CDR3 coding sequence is TGTGCCAGCAGTTTCCGGAATTCACCCCTCCACTTT.

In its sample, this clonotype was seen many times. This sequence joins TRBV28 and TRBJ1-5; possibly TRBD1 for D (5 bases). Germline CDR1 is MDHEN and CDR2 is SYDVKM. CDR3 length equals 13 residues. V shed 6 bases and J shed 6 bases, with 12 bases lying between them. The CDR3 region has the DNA TGTGCCAGCAGCCCCGGGGGGGGTCAGCCCCAGCATTTT. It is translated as CASSPGGGQPQHF.

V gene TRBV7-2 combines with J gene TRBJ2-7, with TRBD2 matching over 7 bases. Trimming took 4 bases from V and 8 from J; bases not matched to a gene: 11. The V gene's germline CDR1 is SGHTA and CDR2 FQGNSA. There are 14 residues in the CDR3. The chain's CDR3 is CASSYQAGRYKQYF. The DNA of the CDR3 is TGTGCCAGCAGCTATCAAGCGGGAAGGTACAAGCAGTACTTC.

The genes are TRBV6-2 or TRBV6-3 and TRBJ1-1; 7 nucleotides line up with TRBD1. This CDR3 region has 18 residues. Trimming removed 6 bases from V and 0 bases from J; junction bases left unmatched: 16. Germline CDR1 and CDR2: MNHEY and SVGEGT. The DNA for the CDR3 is TGTGCCAGCAGGCAACACAGGGGATCTGACTTCATGAACACTGAAGCTTTCTTT. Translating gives CASRQHRGSDFMNTEAFF.

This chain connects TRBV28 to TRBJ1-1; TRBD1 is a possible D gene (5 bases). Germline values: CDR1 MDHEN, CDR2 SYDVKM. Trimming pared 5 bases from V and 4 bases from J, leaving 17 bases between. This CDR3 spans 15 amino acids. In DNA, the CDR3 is TGTGCCAGCAGTCCATTGCAACCAGGGTTCACTGAAGCTTTCTTT. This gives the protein CASSPLQPGFTEAFF. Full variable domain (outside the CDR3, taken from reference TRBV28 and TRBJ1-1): DVKVTQSSRYLVKRTGEKVFLECVQDMDHENMFWYRQDPGLGLRLIYFSYDVKMKEKGDIPEGYSVSREKKERFSLILESASTNQTSMYLCASSPLQPGFTEAFFGQGTRLTVV.

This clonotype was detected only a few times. In DNA, the CDR3 is TGTGCCAGCAGCCCACGGGGGGGAGACACTGAAGCTTTCTTT. Translated: CASSPRGGDTEAFF. The chain couples TRBV7-9 to TRBJ1-1; a weak D match, TRBD1 (5 bases). V was cut by 5 bases and J by 3 bases, with 13 bases left in between. Germline-derived CDR1 and CDR2 are SEHNR and FQNEAQ (reference sequence). This CDR3 is built from 14 residues.

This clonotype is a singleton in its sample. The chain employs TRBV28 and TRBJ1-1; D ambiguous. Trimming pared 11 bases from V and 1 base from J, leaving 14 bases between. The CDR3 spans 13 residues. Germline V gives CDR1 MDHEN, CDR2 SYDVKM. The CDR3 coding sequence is TGTGCCGGGCAACTGGACGGGAACACTGAAGCTTTCTTT. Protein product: CAGQLDGNTEAFF.

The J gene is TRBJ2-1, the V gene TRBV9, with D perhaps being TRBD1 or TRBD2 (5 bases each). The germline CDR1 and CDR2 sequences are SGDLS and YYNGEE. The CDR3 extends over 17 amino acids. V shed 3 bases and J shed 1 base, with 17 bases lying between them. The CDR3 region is CASSDRPGTPSYNEQFF. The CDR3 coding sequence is TGTGCCAGCAGCGACCGTCCCGGGACGCCGTCCTACAATGAGCAGTTCTTC.

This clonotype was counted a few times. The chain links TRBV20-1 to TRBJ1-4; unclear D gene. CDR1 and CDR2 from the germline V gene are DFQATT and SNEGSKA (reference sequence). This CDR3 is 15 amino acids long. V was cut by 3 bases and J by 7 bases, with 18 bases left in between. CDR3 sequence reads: CSARPDRAGSEKLFF. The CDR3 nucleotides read TGCAGTGCTAGGCCAGACCGGGCAGGAAGTGAAAAACTGTTTTTT.

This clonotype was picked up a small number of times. The DNA of the CDR3 is TGTGCCATCAGCGGGGACAGGTCGTACCAAGAGACCCAGTACTTC. Its translation: CAISGDRSYQETQYF. The V call is TRBV10-3, the J call TRBJ2-5; TRBD1 matches at 8 bases. In germline, CDR1 is ENHRY, CDR2 SYGVKD. This CDR3 is built from 15 residues. V lost 6 bases to trimming and J lost 0 bases; unmatched junction nucleotides: 6.

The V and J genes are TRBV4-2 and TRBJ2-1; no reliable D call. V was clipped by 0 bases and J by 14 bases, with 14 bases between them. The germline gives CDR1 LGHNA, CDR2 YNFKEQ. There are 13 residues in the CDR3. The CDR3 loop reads CASSQELSEWEFF. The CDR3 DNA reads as TGTGCCAGCAGCCAAGAGCTAAGCGAGTGGGAGTTCTTC.

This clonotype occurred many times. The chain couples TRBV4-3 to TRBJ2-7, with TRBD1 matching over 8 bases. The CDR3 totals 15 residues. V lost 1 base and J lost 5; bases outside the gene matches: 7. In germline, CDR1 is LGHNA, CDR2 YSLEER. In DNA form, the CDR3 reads TGCGCCAGCAGCCAAGGCAGGGGGCGAGCGAACGAGCAGTACTTC. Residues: CASSQGRGRANEQYF.

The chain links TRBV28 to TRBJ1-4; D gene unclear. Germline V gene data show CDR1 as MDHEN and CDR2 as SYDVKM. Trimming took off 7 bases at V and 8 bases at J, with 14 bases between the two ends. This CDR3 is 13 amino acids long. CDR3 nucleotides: TGTGCCAGCATACCCCGGGCTTCCGAAAAACTGTTTTTT. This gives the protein CASIPRASEKLFF. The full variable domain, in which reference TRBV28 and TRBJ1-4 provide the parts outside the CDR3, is DVKVTQSSRYLVKRTGEKVFLECVQDMDHENMFWYRQDPGLGLRLIYFSYDVKMKEKGDIPEGYSVSREKKERFSLILESASTNQTSMYLCASIPRASEKLFFGSGTQLSVL.

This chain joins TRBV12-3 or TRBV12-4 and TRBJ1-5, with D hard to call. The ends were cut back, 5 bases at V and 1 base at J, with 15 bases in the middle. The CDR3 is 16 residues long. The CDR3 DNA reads TGTGCCAGCAGTCGAGGACGGATAGGGAGCAATCAGCCCCAGCATTTT. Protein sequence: CASSRGRIGSNQPQHF.

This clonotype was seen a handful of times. The CDR3 reads CASTVRETQYF. In DNA form, the CDR3 reads TGTGCCAGCACAGTGCGAGAGACCCAGTACTTC. The chain couples TRBV28 to TRBJ2-5; D is ambiguous. CDR1 MDHEN and CDR2 SYDVKM come from the germline V gene. The germline V and J ends were trimmed by 7 bases and 4 bases, with 7 bases remaining between them. This CDR3 is built from 11 residues.

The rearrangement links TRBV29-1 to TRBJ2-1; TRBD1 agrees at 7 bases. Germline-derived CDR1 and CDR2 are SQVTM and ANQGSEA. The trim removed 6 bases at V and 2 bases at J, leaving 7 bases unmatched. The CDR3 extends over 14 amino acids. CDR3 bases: TGCAGCGTGGGGGACAGCATTACCTACAATGAGCAGTTCTTC. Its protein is CSVGDSITYNEQFF.

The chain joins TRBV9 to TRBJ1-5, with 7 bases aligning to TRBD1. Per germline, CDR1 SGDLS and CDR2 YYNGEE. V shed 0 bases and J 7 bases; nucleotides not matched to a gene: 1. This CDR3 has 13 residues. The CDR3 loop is CASSVGDSQPQHF. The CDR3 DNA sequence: TGTGCCAGCAGCGTAGGGGACAGCCAGCCCCAGCATTTT.

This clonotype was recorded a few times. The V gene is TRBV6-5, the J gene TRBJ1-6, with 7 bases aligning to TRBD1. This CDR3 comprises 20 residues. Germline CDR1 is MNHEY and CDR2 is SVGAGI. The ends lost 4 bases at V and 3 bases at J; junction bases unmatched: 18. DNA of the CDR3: TGTGCCAGCAGTTGGAAACCCTTGACAGGGACTATTGTCTATAATTCACCCCTCCACTTT. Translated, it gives CASSWKPLTGTIVYNSPLHF.

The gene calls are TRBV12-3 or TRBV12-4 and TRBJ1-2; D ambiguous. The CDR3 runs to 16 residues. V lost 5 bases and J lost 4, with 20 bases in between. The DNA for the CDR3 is TGTGCCAGCAGTGAAAACTTCCGACGGGCCGGCTATGGCTACACCTTC. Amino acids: CASSENFRRAGYGYTF.

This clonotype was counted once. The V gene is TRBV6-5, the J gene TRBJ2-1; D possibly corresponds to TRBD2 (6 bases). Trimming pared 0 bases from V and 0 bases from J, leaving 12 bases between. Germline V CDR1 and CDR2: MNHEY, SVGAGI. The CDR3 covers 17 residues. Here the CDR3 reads CASSYSIAGSSYNEQFF. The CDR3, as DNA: TGTGCCAGCAGTTACTCCATCGCGGGGAGCTCCTACAATGAGCAGTTCTTC.

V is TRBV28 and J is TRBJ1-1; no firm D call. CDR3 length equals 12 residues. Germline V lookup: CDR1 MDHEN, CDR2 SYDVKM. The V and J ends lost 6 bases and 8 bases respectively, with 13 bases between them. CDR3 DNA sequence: TGTGCCAGCAGCACGATCGCTAGAGAAGCTTTCTTT. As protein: CASSTIAREAFF.

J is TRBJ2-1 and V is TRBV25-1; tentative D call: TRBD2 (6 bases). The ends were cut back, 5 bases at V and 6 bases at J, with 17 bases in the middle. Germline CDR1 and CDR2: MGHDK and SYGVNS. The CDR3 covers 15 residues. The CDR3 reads CASSPTGTYINEQFF. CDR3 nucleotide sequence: TGTGCCAGCAGTCCAACCGGGACTTACATCAATGAGCAGTTCTTC.

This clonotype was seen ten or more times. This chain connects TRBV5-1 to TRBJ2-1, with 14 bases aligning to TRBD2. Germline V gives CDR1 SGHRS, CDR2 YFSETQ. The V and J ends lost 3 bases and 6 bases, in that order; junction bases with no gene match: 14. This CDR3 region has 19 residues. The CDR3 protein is CASSWGAGLAGVPGNEQFF. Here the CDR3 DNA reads TGCGCCAGCAGCTGGGGGGCGGGACTAGCGGGAGTCCCGGGCAATGAGCAGTTCTTC. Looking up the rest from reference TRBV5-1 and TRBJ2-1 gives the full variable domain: KAGVTQTPRYLIKTRGQQVTLSCSPISGHRSVSWYQQTPGQGLQFLFEYFSETQRNKGNFPGRFSGRQFSNSRSEMNVSTLELGDSALYLCASSWGAGLAGVPGNEQFFGPGTRLTVL.

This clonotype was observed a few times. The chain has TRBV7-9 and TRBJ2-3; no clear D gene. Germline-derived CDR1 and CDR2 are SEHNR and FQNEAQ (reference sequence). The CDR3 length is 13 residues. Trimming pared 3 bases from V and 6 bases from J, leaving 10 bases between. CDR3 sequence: CASSFGWSDTQYF. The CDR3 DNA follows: TGTGCCAGCAGCTTCGGCTGGTCGGATACGCAGTATTTT.

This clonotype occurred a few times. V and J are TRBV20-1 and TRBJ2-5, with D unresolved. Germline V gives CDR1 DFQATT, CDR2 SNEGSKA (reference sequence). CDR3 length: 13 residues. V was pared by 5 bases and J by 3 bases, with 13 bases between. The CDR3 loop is CSAPGRVEETQYF. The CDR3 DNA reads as TGCAGTGCTCCCGGTAGGGTGGAAGAGACCCAGTACTTC.